These T cell receptor beta chains were read from a single sample in a study of T cell responses to AZD1222 COVID-19 vaccine. Generated by immunoSEQ multiplex PCR, the TCRdb table keeps only in-frame clones and is missing some. The sample includes about 180,000 clones, around 88% of them seen just once. Sample: peripheral blood, taken on day 0 of AZD1222 vaccination. The receptors derive from an adult in good health. Both conserved end residues are part of each CDR3. D genes are given only for firm matches. Some rows have no size entry. The others give once, few or many, or a class for an expanded clone.

j_call: TRBJ2-1; cdr3_length: 14; clone_size: -; d_call: TRBD1; v_call: TRBV19; cdr3_nt: TGTGCCAGTAGTATCGGACAGGGTTACAATGAGCAGTTCTTC; cdr3_aa: CASSIGQGYNEQFF
j_call: TRBJ2-2; cdr3_length: 16; clone_size: -; d_call: TRBD1; v_call: TRBV18; cdr3_nt: TGTGCCAGCTCACCGGGACAGGGGGCGACGACCGGGGAGCTGTTTTTT; cdr3_aa: CASSPGQGATTGELFF
j_call: TRBJ1-1; cdr3_length: 12; clone_size: -; d_call: -; v_call: TRBV30; cdr3_nt: TGTGCCTGGAGTGGGGGTAACACTGAAGCTTTCTTT; cdr3_aa: CAWSGGNTEAFF
j_call: TRBJ2-1; cdr3_length: 14; clone_size: -; d_call: TRBD1; v_call: TRBV11-1; cdr3_nt: TGTGCCAGCAGCCAACTGACAGGGTATGGAGGGCAGTTCTTC; cdr3_aa: CASSQLTGYGGQFF
j_call: TRBJ2-7; cdr3_length: 13; clone_size: -; d_call: -; v_call: TRBV4-1; cdr3_nt: TGCGCCAGCAGCCACCCCGGGGCGTACGAGCAGTACTTC; cdr3_aa: CASSHPGAYEQYF
j_call: TRBJ1-2; cdr3_length: 13; clone_size: -; d_call: -; v_call: TRBV5-6; cdr3_nt: TGTGCCAGCAGCTTGGATAGGTACTATGGCTACACCTTC; cdr3_aa: CASSLDRYYGYTF
j_call: TRBJ1-1; cdr3_length: 13; clone_size: few; d_call: -; v_call: TRBV19; cdr3_nt: TGTGCCAGTAGTCTGCAGTTGAACACTGAAGCTTTCTTT; cdr3_aa: CASSLQLNTEAFF
j_call: TRBJ1-4; cdr3_length: 16; clone_size: -; d_call: -; v_call: TRBV9; cdr3_nt: TGTGCCAGCAGCGTAGTGCCAGGGCCAACTAATGAAAAACTGTTTTTT; cdr3_aa: CASSVVPGPTNEKLFF
j_call: TRBJ1-2; cdr3_length: 14; clone_size: -; d_call: TRBD1; v_call: TRBV6-6; cdr3_nt: TGTGCCAGCAGTTATTGGACAGGGGGCGATGGCTACACCTTC; cdr3_aa: CASSYWTGGDGYTF
j_call: TRBJ2-7; cdr3_length: 14; clone_size: once; d_call: -; v_call: TRBV5-4; cdr3_nt: TGTGCCAGCAGTTCCAGACAGCACTCCTACGAGCAGTACTTC; cdr3_aa: CASSSRQHSYEQYF
j_call: TRBJ2-5; cdr3_length: 15; clone_size: -; d_call: TRBD2; v_call: TRBV11-2; cdr3_nt: TGTGCCAGCAGCTTGAGGCGGGGGGTTTTGGAGACCCAGTACTTC; cdr3_aa: CASSLRRGVLETQYF
j_call: TRBJ1-5; cdr3_length: 17; clone_size: -; d_call: TRBD1; v_call: TRBV19; cdr3_nt: TGTGCCAGTAGTATACCGACAGGGGACCTTAGCAATCAGCCCCAGCATTTT; cdr3_aa: CASSIPTGDLSNQPQHF
j_call: TRBJ2-3; cdr3_length: 16; clone_size: -; d_call: TRBD2; v_call: TRBV5-1; cdr3_nt: TGCGCCAGCAGCTTGTTGACTAGCGGGGCGTCAGATACGCAGTATTTT; cdr3_aa: CASSLLTSGASDTQYF
j_call: TRBJ1-1; cdr3_length: 13; clone_size: -; d_call: -; v_call: TRBV5-1; cdr3_nt: TGCGCCAGCAGCCCCCAGGTGAGCACTGAAGCTTTCTTT; cdr3_aa: CASSPQVSTEAFF
j_call: TRBJ1-5; cdr3_length: 16; clone_size: -; d_call: TRBD1; v_call: TRBV7-3; cdr3_nt: TGTGCCAGCAGACCTACCCGGGACAGGGGCCATCAGCCCCAGCATTTT; cdr3_aa: CASRPTRDRGHQPQHF
j_call: TRBJ2-5; cdr3_length: 13; clone_size: -; d_call: -; v_call: TRBV5-1; cdr3_nt: TGCGCCAGCAGCTTAACCCTTCAAGAGACCCAGTACTTC; cdr3_aa: CASSLTLQETQYF
j_call: TRBJ1-3; cdr3_length: 16; clone_size: -; d_call: -; v_call: TRBV4-1; cdr3_nt: TGCGCCAGCAGCCAAGAGTCGAGTGACTCTGGAAACACCATATATTTT; cdr3_aa: CASSQESSDSGNTIYF
j_call: TRBJ1-1; cdr3_length: 14; clone_size: -; d_call: -; v_call: TRBV28; cdr3_nt: TGTGCCAGCAGTTTGTGGTCAGGGAACACTGAAGCTTTCTTT; cdr3_aa: CASSLWSGNTEAFF
j_call: TRBJ1-4; cdr3_length: 13; clone_size: -; d_call: -; v_call: TRBV6-5; cdr3_nt: TGTGCCAGCAGTTATCGGGGAATGGAAAAACTGTTTTTT; cdr3_aa: CASSYRGMEKLFF
j_call: TRBJ1-5; cdr3_length: 16; clone_size: -; d_call: TRBD1; v_call: TRBV4-1; cdr3_nt: TGCGCCAGCAGCCAAGAGGCACAGGGGTGGAATCAGCCCCAGCATTTT; cdr3_aa: CASSQEAQGWNQPQHF
j_call: TRBJ1-1; cdr3_length: 12; clone_size: -; d_call: -; v_call: TRBV5-1; cdr3_nt: TGCGCCAGCAGCTCTGGTCCGTATGAAGCTTTCTTT; cdr3_aa: CASSSGPYEAFF
j_call: TRBJ2-3; cdr3_length: 14; clone_size: once; d_call: -; v_call: TRBV6-2/TRBV6-3; cdr3_nt: TGTGCCAGCAGTTGGGGATCTAGAGTCGATACGCAGTATTTT; cdr3_aa: CASSWGSRVDTQYF
j_call: TRBJ2-7; cdr3_length: 12; clone_size: -; d_call: -; v_call: TRBV7-9; cdr3_nt: TGTGCCAGCCGCAGGGACTCCTACGAGCAGTACTTC; cdr3_aa: CASRRDSYEQYF
j_call: TRBJ1-5; cdr3_length: 14; clone_size: -; d_call: -; v_call: TRBV28; cdr3_nt: TGTGCCAGCAGTTTAACGGGGGGGGGACAGCCCCAGCATTTT; cdr3_aa: CASSLTGGGQPQHF
j_call: TRBJ1-6; cdr3_length: 18; clone_size: few; d_call: TRBD1; v_call: TRBV6-1; cdr3_nt: TGTGCCAGCAGTGCCCATAGGACAGGGGGCAGGAATAATTCACCCCTCCACTTT; cdr3_aa: CASSAHRTGGRNNSPLHF
j_call: TRBJ2-2; cdr3_length: 14; clone_size: -; d_call: TRBD1; v_call: TRBV18; cdr3_nt: TGTGCCAGCTCAGGGACAGCGAACACCGGGGAGCTGTTTTTT; cdr3_aa: CASSGTANTGELFF
j_call: TRBJ2-7; cdr3_length: 16; clone_size: -; d_call: TRBD1; v_call: TRBV5-3; cdr3_nt: TGTGCCAGAAGCCCCGGACAGGGCAAAGCCCTTTACGAGCAGTACTTC; cdr3_aa: CARSPGQGKALYEQYF
j_call: TRBJ2-3; cdr3_length: 14; clone_size: -; d_call: -; v_call: TRBV2; cdr3_nt: TGTGCCACAGCCGGCCGGGGTAGCACAGATACGCAGTATTTT; cdr3_aa: CATAGRGSTDTQYF
j_call: TRBJ2-1; cdr3_length: 16; clone_size: -; d_call: -; v_call: TRBV6-1; cdr3_nt: TGTGCCAGCAGTGAAGAGGGCCTAGCGACTTACAATGAGCAGTTCTTC; cdr3_aa: CASSEEGLATYNEQFF
j_call: TRBJ1-2; cdr3_length: 11; clone_size: -; d_call: -; v_call: TRBV2; cdr3_nt: TGTGCCAGCAGGGGTAACTATGGCTACACCTTC; cdr3_aa: CASRGNYGYTF
j_call: TRBJ2-7; cdr3_length: 15; clone_size: -; d_call: -; v_call: TRBV5-4; cdr3_nt: TGTGCCAGCAGCTTACCTTCTACGGGGGTCTACGAGCAGTACTTC; cdr3_aa: CASSLPSTGVYEQYF
j_call: TRBJ2-1; cdr3_length: 18; clone_size: -; d_call: -; v_call: TRBV11-2; cdr3_nt: TGTGCCAGCAGCTTAGGAGCTAACGCAGTCGTTATCTACAATGAGCAGTTCTTC; cdr3_aa: CASSLGANAVVIYNEQFF
j_call: TRBJ1-5; cdr3_length: 14; clone_size: -; d_call: TRBD1; v_call: TRBV28; cdr3_nt: TGTGCCAGCAGTCGGGACAGGGACGGTCAGCCCCAGCATTTT; cdr3_aa: CASSRDRDGQPQHF
j_call: TRBJ2-1; cdr3_length: 11; clone_size: -; d_call: -; v_call: TRBV10-3; cdr3_nt: TGTGCCATCAGTGGGCAGGGTGAGCAGTTCTTC; cdr3_aa: CAISGQGEQFF
j_call: TRBJ1-5; cdr3_length: 14; clone_size: -; d_call: -; v_call: TRBV19; cdr3_nt: TGTGCCAGTTGGGGCGGGCAGGGTAATCAGCCCCAGCATTTT; cdr3_aa: CASWGGQGNQPQHF
j_call: TRBJ2-3; cdr3_length: 13; clone_size: once; d_call: -; v_call: TRBV5-6; cdr3_nt: TGTGCCAGCAGCCCAGCTAGCGTAGATACGCAGTATTTT; cdr3_aa: CASSPASVDTQYF
j_call: TRBJ2-3; cdr3_length: 15; clone_size: once; d_call: TRBD2; v_call: TRBV15; cdr3_nt: TGTGCCACCAGCAGTAGCGGGGCTAACACAGATACGCAGTATTTT; cdr3_aa: CATSSSGANTDTQYF
j_call: TRBJ1-3; cdr3_length: 16; clone_size: few; d_call: -; v_call: TRBV5-1; cdr3_nt: TGCGCCAGCAGCCTAACCGTCGAGGCTCGAGGAAACACCATATATTTT; cdr3_aa: CASSLTVEARGNTIYF
j_call: TRBJ2-1; cdr3_length: 13; clone_size: -; d_call: -; v_call: TRBV18; cdr3_nt: TGTGCCAGCTCACTTGACCTGAGGGATGAGCAGTTCTTC; cdr3_aa: CASSLDLRDEQFF
j_call: TRBJ2-3; cdr3_length: 13; clone_size: once; d_call: -; v_call: TRBV7-9; cdr3_nt: TGTGCCAGCAGCCAGGGGACCACAGATACGCAGTATTTT; cdr3_aa: CASSQGTTDTQYF
j_call: TRBJ2-7; cdr3_length: 11; clone_size: -; d_call: -; v_call: TRBV6-5; cdr3_nt: TGTGCCAGCAGGCGTTCGTCGGAGCAGTACTTC; cdr3_aa: CASRRSSEQYF
j_call: TRBJ2-2; cdr3_length: 14; clone_size: -; d_call: -; v_call: TRBV6-5; cdr3_nt: TGTGCCACCCGGGCTCAGGTGAACACCGGGGAGCTGTTTTTT; cdr3_aa: CATRAQVNTGELFF
j_call: TRBJ2-2; cdr3_length: 18; clone_size: few; d_call: -; v_call: TRBV10-3; cdr3_nt: TGTGCCATCAGCCCGATACTAGCCGAAAGTACCAACGGCGGGGAGCTGTTTTTT; cdr3_aa: CAISPILAESTNGGELFF
j_call: TRBJ2-7; cdr3_length: 13; clone_size: -; d_call: -; v_call: TRBV30; cdr3_nt: TGTGCCTGGAGTCCGGGACCTCCCGGCGAGCAGTACTTC; cdr3_aa: CAWSPGPPGEQYF
j_call: TRBJ2-2; cdr3_length: 20; clone_size: -; d_call: TRBD2; v_call: TRBV7-3; cdr3_nt: TGTGCCAGCAGCTTAAGGGTAGGGACTAGCGGGGAGAGGAACACCGGGGAGCTGTTTTTT; cdr3_aa: CASSLRVGTSGERNTGELFF
j_call: TRBJ2-2; cdr3_length: 15; clone_size: -; d_call: TRBD1; v_call: TRBV11-3; cdr3_nt: TGTGCCAGCAGCTTAGGAGGGGGCAGGACCGGGGAGCTGTTTTTT; cdr3_aa: CASSLGGGRTGELFF
j_call: TRBJ2-7; cdr3_length: 15; clone_size: -; d_call: TRBD1; v_call: TRBV28; cdr3_nt: TGTGCCAGCACCACACACCGGGACAGGGGCTACGAGCAGTACTTC; cdr3_aa: CASTTHRDRGYEQYF
j_call: TRBJ2-1; cdr3_length: 16; clone_size: -; d_call: TRBD1; v_call: TRBV15; cdr3_nt: TGTGCCACCAGCAGACAGGGGGCGAGCTCCTACAATGAGCAGTTCTTC; cdr3_aa: CATSRQGASSYNEQFF
j_call: TRBJ1-5; cdr3_length: 12; clone_size: -; d_call: -; v_call: TRBV12-3/TRBV12-4; cdr3_nt: TGTGCCAGCAGTTTCTCGGAGCAGCCCCAGCATTTT; cdr3_aa: CASSFSEQPQHF
j_call: TRBJ2-1; cdr3_length: 14; clone_size: once; d_call: -; v_call: TRBV7-8; cdr3_nt: TGTGCCAGCAGCCCGCGAAGGCCCCACAATGAGCAGTTCTTC; cdr3_aa: CASSPRRPHNEQFF
j_call: TRBJ2-7; cdr3_length: 13; clone_size: -; d_call: TRBD2; v_call: TRBV14; cdr3_nt: TGTGCCAGCAGCCGAACTAGCGAAAAGGGCGGGAACTTC; cdr3_aa: CASSRTSEKGGNF
j_call: TRBJ2-5; cdr3_length: 13; clone_size: -; d_call: -; v_call: TRBV30; cdr3_nt: TGTGCCTGGAGGGTAAACGCAGGAGAGACCCAGTACTTC; cdr3_aa: CAWRVNAGETQYF
j_call: TRBJ2-1; cdr3_length: 16; clone_size: -; d_call: TRBD2; v_call: TRBV7-9; cdr3_nt: TGTGCCAGCAGCCCCTTTGGCGGGGGGGCCATCAATGAGCAGTTCTTC; cdr3_aa: CASSPFGGGAINEQFF
j_call: TRBJ2-7; cdr3_length: 14; clone_size: once; d_call: TRBD1; v_call: TRBV6-2/TRBV6-3; cdr3_nt: TGTGCCAGCAGCATCAGGGGGAGCTCCTACGAGCAGTACTTC; cdr3_aa: CASSIRGSSYEQYF
j_call: TRBJ2-2; cdr3_length: 14; clone_size: -; d_call: -; v_call: TRBV10-2; cdr3_nt: TGCGCCAGCAGTGAGTCTATGGGCCTCGGGGAGCTGTTTTTT; cdr3_aa: CASSESMGLGELFF
j_call: TRBJ2-3; cdr3_length: 17; clone_size: -; d_call: TRBD1; v_call: TRBV19; cdr3_nt: TGTGCCAGTAGATCCGGGACAGGACATTCTAGCACAGATACGCAGTATTTT; cdr3_aa: CASRSGTGHSSTDTQYF